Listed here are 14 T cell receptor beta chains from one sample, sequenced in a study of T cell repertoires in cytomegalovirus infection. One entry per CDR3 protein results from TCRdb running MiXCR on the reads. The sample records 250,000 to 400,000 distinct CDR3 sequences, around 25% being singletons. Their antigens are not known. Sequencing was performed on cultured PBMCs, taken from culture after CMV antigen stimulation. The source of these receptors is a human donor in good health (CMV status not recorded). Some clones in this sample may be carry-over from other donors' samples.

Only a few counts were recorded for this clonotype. In nucleotides, the CDR3 is TGTGCCAGCAGTTTAAGAAGGCTTTTACGAGAGACCCAGTACTTC. Protein: CASSLRRLLRETQYF. J is TRBJ2-5 and V is TRBV28, with D hard to call. With 2 bases removed from V and 4 bases from J, the gap between germline ends came to 14 bases. The CDR3 consists of 15 residues. Germline V gives CDR1 MDHEN, CDR2 SYDVKM.

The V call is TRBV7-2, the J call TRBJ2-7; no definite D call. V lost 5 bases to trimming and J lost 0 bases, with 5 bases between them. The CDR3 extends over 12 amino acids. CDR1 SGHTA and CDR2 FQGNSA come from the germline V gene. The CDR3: CASSISSYEQYF. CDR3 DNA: TGTGCCAGCAGCATCAGCTCCTACGAGCAGTACTTC.

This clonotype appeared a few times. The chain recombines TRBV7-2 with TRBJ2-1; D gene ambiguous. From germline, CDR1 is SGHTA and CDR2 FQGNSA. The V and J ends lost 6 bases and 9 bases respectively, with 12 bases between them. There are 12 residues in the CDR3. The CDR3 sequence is CASRQDAGEQFF. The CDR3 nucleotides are TGTGCCAGCAGACAAGACGCAGGTGAGCAGTTCTTC.

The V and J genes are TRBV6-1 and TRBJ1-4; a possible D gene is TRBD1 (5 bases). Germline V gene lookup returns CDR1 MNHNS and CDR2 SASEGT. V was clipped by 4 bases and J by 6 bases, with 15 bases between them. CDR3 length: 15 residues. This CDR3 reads CASSGTPGPDEKLFF. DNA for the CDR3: TGTGCCAGCAGTGGGACCCCGGGGCCAGATGAAAAACTGTTTTTT.

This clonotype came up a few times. The CDR3 DNA is TGCAGTGCGGAAGGACGTTACAATGAGCAGTTCTTC. Translated, it gives CSAEGRYNEQFF. The V call is TRBV20-1, the J call TRBJ2-1; no clear D. The CDR3 has 12 amino acids. Germline CDR1 DFQATT, CDR2 SNEGSKA (reference sequence). The ends were cut back, 6 bases at V and 4 bases at J, with 10 bases in the middle.

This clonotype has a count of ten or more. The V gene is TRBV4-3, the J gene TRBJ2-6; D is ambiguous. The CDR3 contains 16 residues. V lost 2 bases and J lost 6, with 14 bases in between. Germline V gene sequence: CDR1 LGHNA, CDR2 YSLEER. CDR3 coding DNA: TGCGCCAGCAGCCAACTCCTGGCCGGCGAGGCCAACGTCCTGACTTTC. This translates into CASSQLLAGEANVLTF.

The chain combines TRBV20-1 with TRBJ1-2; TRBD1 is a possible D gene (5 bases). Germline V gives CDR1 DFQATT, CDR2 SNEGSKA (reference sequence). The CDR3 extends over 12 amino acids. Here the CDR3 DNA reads TGCAGCGTCCTCAGGGCTAACTATGGCTACACCTTC. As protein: CSVLRANYGYTF.

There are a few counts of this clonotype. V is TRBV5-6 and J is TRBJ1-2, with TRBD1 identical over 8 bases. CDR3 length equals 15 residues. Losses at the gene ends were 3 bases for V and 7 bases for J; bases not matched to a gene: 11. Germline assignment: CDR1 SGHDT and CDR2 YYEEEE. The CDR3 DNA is TGTGCCAGCAGCTCTTTTGGACAGGGTCGTATTGGCTACACCTTC. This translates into CASSSFGQGRIGYTF.

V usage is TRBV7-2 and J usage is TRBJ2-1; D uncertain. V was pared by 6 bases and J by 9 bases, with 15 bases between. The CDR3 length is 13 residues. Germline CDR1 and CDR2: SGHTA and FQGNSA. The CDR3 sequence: CASSYTPSGEQFF. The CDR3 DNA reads TGTGCCAGCAGTTATACCCCTTCGGGTGAGCAGTTCTTC.

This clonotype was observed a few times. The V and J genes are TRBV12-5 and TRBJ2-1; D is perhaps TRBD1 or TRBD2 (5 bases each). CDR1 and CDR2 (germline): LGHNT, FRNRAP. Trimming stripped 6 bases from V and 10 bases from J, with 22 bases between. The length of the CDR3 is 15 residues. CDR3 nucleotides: TGTGCTAGTGGCCCGACCCTTGAAAGCTGGGGGGAGCAGTTCTTC. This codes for CASGPTLESWGEQFF.

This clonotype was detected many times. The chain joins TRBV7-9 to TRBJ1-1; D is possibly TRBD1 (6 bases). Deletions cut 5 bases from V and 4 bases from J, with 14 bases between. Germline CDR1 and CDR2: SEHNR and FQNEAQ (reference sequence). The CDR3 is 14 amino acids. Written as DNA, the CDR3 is TGTGCCAGCAGCCAACAGGGCGGGGGCACTGAAGCTTTCTTT. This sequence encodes CASSQQGGGTEAFF. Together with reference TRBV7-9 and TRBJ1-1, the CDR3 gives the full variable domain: DTGVSQNPRHKITKRGQNVTFRCDPISEHNRLYWYRQTLGQGPEFLTYFQNEAQLEKSRLLSDRFSAERPKGSFSTLEIQRTEQGDSAMYLCASSQQGGGTEAFFGQGTRLTVV.

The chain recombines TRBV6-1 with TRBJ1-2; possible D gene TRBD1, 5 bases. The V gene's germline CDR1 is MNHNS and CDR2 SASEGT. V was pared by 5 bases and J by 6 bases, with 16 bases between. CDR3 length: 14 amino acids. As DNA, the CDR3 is TGTGCCAGCAGTCCCTGGACCCGAGGGGATGGCTACACCTTC. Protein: CASSPWTRGDGYTF.

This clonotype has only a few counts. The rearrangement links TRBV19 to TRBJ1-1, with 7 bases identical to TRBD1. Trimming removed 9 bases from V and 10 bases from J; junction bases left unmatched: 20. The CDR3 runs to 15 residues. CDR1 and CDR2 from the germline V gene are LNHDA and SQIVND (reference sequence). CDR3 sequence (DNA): TGTGCCAGCAGAAGTATAGAGGGGGCGCGGGTTGGAGCTTTCTTT. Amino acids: CASRSIEGARVGAFF.

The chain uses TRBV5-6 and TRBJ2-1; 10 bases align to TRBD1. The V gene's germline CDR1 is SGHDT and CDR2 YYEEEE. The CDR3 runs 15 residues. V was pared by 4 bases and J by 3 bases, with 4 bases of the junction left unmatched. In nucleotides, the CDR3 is TGTGCCAGCAGCCCGACAGGGGGCGGCTACAATGAGCAGTTCTTC. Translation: CASSPTGGGYNEQFF.